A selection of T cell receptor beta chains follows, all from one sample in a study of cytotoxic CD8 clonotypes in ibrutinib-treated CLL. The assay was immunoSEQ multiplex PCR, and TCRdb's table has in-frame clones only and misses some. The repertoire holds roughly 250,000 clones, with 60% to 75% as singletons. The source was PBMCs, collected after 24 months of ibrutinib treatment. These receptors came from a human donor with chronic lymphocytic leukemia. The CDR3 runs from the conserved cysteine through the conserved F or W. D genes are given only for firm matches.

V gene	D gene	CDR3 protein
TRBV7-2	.	CASSLLRDEQFF
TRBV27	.	CASRTAYSNQPQHF
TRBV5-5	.	CASSLWAGVGGYEQYF
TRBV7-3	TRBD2	CASSSGLDTEQYF
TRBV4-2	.	CASSQAWTRSFTDTQYF
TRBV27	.	CASSLSFAGFYEQYF
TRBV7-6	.	CASGPGSGANVLTF
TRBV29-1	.	CSVEYGGAYEQYF
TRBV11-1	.	CASSSGESGTQYF
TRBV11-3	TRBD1	CASSAWGQGAGEQFF
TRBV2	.	CASSEALRPQHF
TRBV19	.	CASSIPAGWGNQPQHF
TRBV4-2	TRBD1	CASSQGQGNYEQYF
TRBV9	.	CASSGGREQVGPEPQHF
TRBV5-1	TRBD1	CASSLGWTGDSPLHF
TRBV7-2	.	CASGGNGYTF
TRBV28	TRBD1	CASRPGDRGLTGELFF
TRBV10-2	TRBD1	CASNSGTGDGGEQFF
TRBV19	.	CASTSRDTQYF
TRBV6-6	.	CASSYLLGEQYF
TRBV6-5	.	CASRGAGASYEQYF
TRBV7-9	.	CASTEQGSPLYEQYF
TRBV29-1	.	CSVEKYNEQFF
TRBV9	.	CASSAAKEYNEQFF
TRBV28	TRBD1	CASTQGQDGNQPQHF
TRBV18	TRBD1	CASSPLGAGGNGYTF
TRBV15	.	CATSRAGATDTQYF